This entry features one T cell receptor (beta chain) sequence. Its antigen is as yet unknown. These data are taken from a study of cytomegalovirus exposure and HLA in healthy donors. Findings and limits, study-wide: In presence/absence analyses, roughly uniform sequencing depth across donors was assumed. V- and J-gene trimming of TCR beta was linked (in a later analysis) to a missense DCLRE1C variant. Excluded: some indistinguishable V segments such as TRBV6-2 and TRBV6-3. Available immune exposure information was restricted to CMV serostatus only.

With 60 Vbeta and 13 Jbeta primers, the PCR was carried out. Repertoires were generated with immunoSEQ multiplex PCR, while TCRdb's copy carries only in-frame clones and drops some. Among over 40,000 clones, roughly 64% were seen once, and the ten largest hold more than 10%. Losses at the gene ends were 4 bases for V and 11 bases for J; bases not matched to a gene: 12. CDR1 and CDR2 (germline): MGHRA, YSYEKL. This CDR3 is built from 15 residues. J is TRBJ2-2 and V is TRBV4-1, with TRBD2 matching over 8 bases. Source material: PBMCs. The sequence was obtained from a man aged 55 to 69 in good health and CMV-seropositive. CDR3 nucleotide sequence: TGCGCCAGCAGCCCCGGTCTAGCGGGCCTCGGCGAGCTGTTTTTT. The encoded protein is CASSPGLAGLGELFF.